The T cell receptor (beta chain) described here comes from a study of T cell responses to AZD1222 COVID-19 vaccine. Produced via immunoSEQ multiplex PCR; TCRdb's table is partial and in-frame only. The sample gives about 99,000 clones, 91% of which show up once; under 50% is in the top ten. V was cut by 5 bases and J by 7 bases, with 17 bases left in between. The V gene's germline CDR1 is SNHLY and CDR2 FYNNEI. CDR3 length: 15 amino acids. This chain uses TRBV2 with TRBJ2-2; no clear D gene. The receptor was derived from an adult in good health. The source material was peripheral blood, sampled on day 0 of AZD1222 vaccination. This CDR3 is CASSPGSPADGELFF. In DNA, the CDR3 is TGTGCCAGCAGTCCTGGGTCTCCGGCAGACGGGGAGCTGTTTTTT.